The sequence of this TCR beta chain was determined in a study of T cell repertoires in urothelial bladder cancer. Study context: Resected lesion stages: three cT0, three cTa, three cT1, three cT2+.

The protocol was immunoSEQ multiplex PCR, while the TCRdb copy is restricted to in-frame clones and leaves out a portion. The sample consists of fewer than 14,000 clones, approximately 71% of them appearing once. Remarks on this clone: Its target is not known.

Study-wide results and limits: Urothelial carcinoma specimens: median roughly 5,600 T cells versus about 26,000 in benign. One T-cell clone reached up to about 15% of carcinoma infiltrating lymphocytes. Infiltrating lymphocytes: median around 2% in carcinoma versus about 11% in benign specimens.

The CDR3 consists of 15 residues. Germline V gene data show CDR1 as MNHEY and CDR2 as SVGAGI. With 10 bases removed from V and 1 base from J, the gap between germline ends came to 19 bases. The material sequenced was tumor-infiltrating cells from bladder cancer. This TCR was sampled from a human donor with a benign inflammatory bladder lesion. V gene TRBV6-5 combines with J gene TRBJ1-1, with a weak D call TRBD1 (5 bases). CDR3 loop: CATNQRDPRNTEAFF. The DNA for the CDR3 is TGTGCCACCAACCAGCGGGACCCCCGGAACACTGAAGCTTTCTTT.